The 23 T cell receptor beta chains listed next were all sequenced from one sample in a study of blood T cell repertoires in COVID-19. Using immunoSEQ multiplex PCR, the repertoire was profiled, and TCRdb retains in-frame clones only, with some absent. The sample comprises around 360,000 clones, approximately 87% of which are singletons, and 8.5% to 12% rests with the top ten. The sequencing input was peripheral blood. All receptors derive from a woman aged 25 to 39 with COVID-19, enrolled during active disease.

V gene TRBV19 combines with J gene TRBJ2-1, with D possibly matching TRBD2 (6 bases). CDR1 is LNHDA and CDR2 is SQIVND in the germline V gene (reference sequence). V was trimmed by 2 bases and J by 4 bases, leaving 15 bases between them. This CDR3 comprises 16 residues. CDR3 DNA sequence: TGTGCCAGTAGTATACGGGCGGGAATGACGTACAATGAGCAGTTCTTC. It translates to CASSIRAGMTYNEQFF.

The chain carries TRBV6-5 and TRBJ1-5; 7 bases are shared with TRBD1. Germline loops: CDR1 MNHEY, CDR2 SVGAGI. There are 15 residues in the CDR3. Trimming took 3 bases from V and 9 from J; bases not matched to a gene: 11. CDR3 in amino acids: CASSYFRTGLGPQHF. For the CDR3, the DNA is TGTGCCAGCAGTTATTTCAGGACAGGCTTAGGGCCCCAGCATTTT.

The gene calls are TRBV30 and TRBJ1-4; the match to TRBD1 covers 9 bases. The CDR3 runs to 15 residues. V lost 2 bases and J lost 4; bases outside the gene matches: 5. Germline values: CDR1 GTSNPN, CDR2 SVGIG (reference sequence). The CDR3 region is CAWSTGQGRNEKLFF. Written as DNA, the CDR3 is TGTGCCTGGAGTACGGGACAGGGCCGTAATGAAAAACTGTTTTTT. The full variable domain, rest sourced from reference TRBV30 and TRBJ1-4, is SQTIHQWPATLVQPVGSPLSLECTVEGTSNPNLYWYRQAAGRGLQLLFYSVGIGQISSEVPQNLSASRPQDRQFILSSKKLLLSDSGFYLCAWSTGQGRNEKLFFGSGTQLSVL.

CDR3 sequence (DNA): TGTGCCAGCAGCTTAGCGCGGACTCCCCTGAACCCAACTAATGAAAAACTGTTTTTT. Translating it yields CASSLARTPLNPTNEKLFF. The V gene is TRBV7-9, the J gene TRBJ1-4; D is unresolved. Germline CDR1 reads SEHNR; CDR2 reads FQNEAQ (reference sequence). The V end was cut by 0 bases, the J end by 0 bases, with 17 bases between. The length of the CDR3 is 19 residues.

This chain connects TRBV30 to TRBJ2-1; maybe TRBD2 (7 bases). The CDR3 has 13 amino acids. V shed 5 bases and J shed 5 bases, with 13 bases lying between them. Germline CDR1 is GTSNPN and CDR2 is SVGIG (reference sequence). In DNA, the CDR3 is TGTGCCTGGGAGGGGGGGGGTGACAATGAGCAGTTCTTC. Protein product: CAWEGGGDNEQFF. The variable domain in full, completed from reference TRBV30 and TRBJ2-1, reads SQTIHQWPATLVQPVGSPLSLECTVEGTSNPNLYWYRQAAGRGLQLLFYSVGIGQISSEVPQNLSASRPQDRQFILSSKKLLLSDSGFYLCAWEGGGDNEQFFGPGTRLTVL.

The V call is TRBV12-3 or TRBV12-4, the J call TRBJ1-4, with no clear D. This CDR3 has 13 amino acids. Trimming left V 7 bases short and J 0 bases short, with 6 bases between. This chain's CDR3 is CASTSSTNEKLFF. The DNA for the CDR3 is TGTGCCAGCACCTCTTCAACTAATGAAAAACTGTTTTTT.

On this clone: Other DNA sequences within the sample encode an identical CDR3. The chain joins TRBV19 to TRBJ1-2, with a weak D call TRBD1 (5 bases). Trimming took 3 bases from V and 0 from J, leaving 8 bases between them. The CDR3 sequence is 14 residues long. Looked up from germline, CDR1 is LNHDA and CDR2 is SQIVND (reference sequence). DNA for the CDR3: TGTGCCAGTAGTATTGACAGTACTAACTATGGCTACACCTTC. It translates to CASSIDSTNYGYTF.

The V call is TRBV7-2, the J call TRBJ2-6; 7 positions match TRBD1. The CDR3 consists of 17 residues. V lost 8 bases to trimming and J lost 4 bases; unmatched junction nucleotides: 14. The germline V gene has CDR1 SGHTA and CDR2 FQGNSA. The CDR3 is CASGTVGGLGGANVLTF. CDR3 coding DNA: TGTGCCAGCGGTACGGTAGGGGGCTTAGGCGGGGCCAACGTCCTGACTTTC.

The rearrangement links TRBV25-1 to TRBJ1-6, with 10 bases matching TRBD1. The CDR3 length is 16 residues. Per the germline V gene, CDR1 is MGHDK and CDR2 is SYGVNS. V shed 6 bases, J shed 7 bases, and the junction held 9 bases outside the gene matches. The CDR3 loop is CASRSMWTGGNSPLHF. The CDR3 nucleotides read TGTGCCAGCAGGAGTATGTGGACAGGGGGGAATTCACCCCTCCACTTT.

CDR3 sequence: CASSVEAAPYEQYF. The DNA for the CDR3 is TGTGCCAGCAGCGTAGAAGCAGCGCCCTACGAGCAGTACTTC. The chain employs TRBV9 and TRBJ2-7, with D unresolved. Germline CDR1 SGDLS, CDR2 YYNGEE. This CDR3 region has 14 residues. Trimming pared 0 bases from V and 2 bases from J, leaving 9 bases between. The full variable domain, rest sourced from reference TRBV9 and TRBJ2-7, is DSGVTQTPKHLITATGQRVTLRCSPRSGDLSVYWYQQSLDQGLQFLIQYYNGEERAKGNILERFSAQQFPDLHSELNLSSLELGDSALYFCASSVEAAPYEQYFGPGTRLTVT.

This chain links TRBV28 with TRBJ1-3; D call uncertain. The CDR3 totals 12 residues. CDR1 is MDHEN and CDR2 is SYDVKM in the germline V gene. V lost 5 bases and J lost 5, with 7 bases in between. The CDR3 DNA follows: TGTGCCAGCAGTCAGTACCGAAACACCATATATTTT. It is translated as CASSQYRNTIYF.

The chain recombines TRBV15 with TRBJ2-7; tentative D call: TRBD2 (6 bases). CDR1 and CDR2 (germline): LNHNV, YYDKDF (reference sequence). There are 13 residues in the CDR3. With 4 bases removed from V and 3 bases from J, the gap between germline ends came to 10 bases. CDR3 sequence (DNA): TGTGCCACCAGCAACGGGAGCCTCTACGAGCAGTACTTC. It codes for CATSNGSLYEQYF.

This chain uses TRBV5-1 with TRBJ2-1, with D possibly TRBD1 on 7 matching bases. CDR1 SGHRS and CDR2 YFSETQ come from the germline V gene. V dropped 0 bases and J dropped 2 bases, with 21 bases sitting between them. The CDR3 totals 19 residues. DNA of the CDR3: TGCGCCAGCAGCTTGGCGCCAGGGGGGCAGGGCGCCCCCTACAATGAGCAGTTCTTC. This gives the protein CASSLAPGGQGAPYNEQFF.

J is TRBJ2-1 and V is TRBV5-6; the D gene is possibly TRBD1 (6 bases). Germline V CDR1 and CDR2: SGHDT, YYEEEE. V lost 4 bases and J lost 3, with 14 bases in between. The length of the CDR3 is 15 residues. The CDR3 protein is CASSRTRDNYNEQFF. The CDR3, as DNA: TGTGCCAGCAGCCGAACCCGGGACAACTACAATGAGCAGTTCTTC. The variable domain in full, completed from reference TRBV5-6 and TRBJ2-1, reads DAGVTQSPTHLIKTRGQQVTLRCSPKSGHDTVSWYQQALGQGPQFIFQYYEEEERQRGNFPDRFSGHQFPNYSSELNVNALLLGDSALYLCASSRTRDNYNEQFFGPGTRLTVL.

The rearrangement uses TRBV28 and TRBJ1-6, with 10 bases that match TRBD1. This CDR3 comprises 15 residues. Trimming took 2 bases from V and 9 from J; bases not matched to a gene: 4. Germline CDR1 is MDHEN and CDR2 is SYDVKM. In DNA, the CDR3 is TGTGCCAGCAGTTTAAACCGGGACAGGGGTTCACCCCTCCACTTT. This gives the protein CASSLNRDRGSPLHF. The whole variable domain, filled in from reference TRBV28 and TRBJ1-6, reads DVKVTQSSRYLVKRTGEKVFLECVQDMDHENMFWYRQDPGLGLRLIYFSYDVKMKEKGDIPEGYSVSREKKERFSLILESASTNQTSMYLCASSLNRDRGSPLHFGNGTRLTVT.

The count of this clone is one. The chain combines TRBV5-1 with TRBJ2-1; 7 nucleotides agree with TRBD1. CDR1 is SGHRS and CDR2 is YFSETQ in the germline V gene. J was trimmed by 6 bases and V by 1 base; bases with no gene match: 7. The CDR3 extends over 15 amino acids. DNA for the CDR3: TGCGCCAGCAGCTTGCCGGGACAGATAGGCAATGAGCAGTTCTTC. As protein: CASSLPGQIGNEQFF.

The V and J genes are TRBV6-2 or TRBV6-3 and TRBJ2-7; D uncertain. In germline, CDR1 is MNHEY, CDR2 SVGEGT. V lost 0 bases, J lost 0 bases, and 6 bases lay in between. This CDR3 comprises 14 residues. Written as DNA, the CDR3 is TGTGCCAGCAGTTACTCCCCCAGCTCCTACGAGCAGTACTTC. Its translation: CASSYSPSSYEQYF.

This clone appeared a few times. DNA of the CDR3: TGTGCCAGCAGCTCCATTCCTAGCGGGAGGACGGCCGCCTACGAGCAGTACTTC. Residues: CASSSIPSGRTAAYEQYF. The V gene is TRBV7-2, the J gene TRBJ2-7, with TRBD2 matching 11 bases. The trim removed 4 bases at V and 2 bases at J, leaving 13 bases unmatched. The germline gives CDR1 SGHTA, CDR2 FQGNSA. The CDR3 loop spans 18 amino acids.

This chain links TRBV18 with TRBJ1-1, with D possibly being TRBD1 (6 bases). The V gene's germline CDR1 is KGHSH and CDR2 LQKENI. This CDR3 is 15 amino acids long. Trimming left V 9 bases short and J 0 bases short, with 17 bases between. CDR3 sequence: CASSSRGTMNTEAFF. The CDR3 nucleotides read TGTGCCAGTTCCAGCAGGGGCACCATGAACACTGAAGCTTTCTTT.

A few counts support this clone. The rearrangement joins TRBV11-2 to TRBJ1-2; a possible D gene is TRBD1 (6 bases). The V gene lost 5 bases and the J gene lost 8 bases, with 12 bases spanning the gap. The germline CDR1 and CDR2 sequences are SGHAT and FQNNGV. This CDR3 is 12 amino acids long. CDR3 sequence reads: CASSQQGGGYTF. The CDR3 nucleotides are TGTGCCAGCAGCCAACAGGGCGGAGGCTACACCTTC.

The V call is TRBV28, the J call TRBJ1-2; the D gene is possibly TRBD1 (5 bases). The CDR3 is 12 residues long. V lost 7 bases and J lost 8, with 14 bases in between. Looked up from germline, CDR1 is MDHEN and CDR2 is SYDVKM. The CDR3 is CASTGGWGGYTF. The CDR3 DNA reads as TGTGCCAGCACCGGGGGTTGGGGAGGCTACACCTTC.

This clone has just one count. The rearrangement links TRBV19 to TRBJ1-2, with D possibly TRBD1 on 5 matching bases. V lost 5 bases and J 2 bases, leaving 12 bases between the germline ends. Germline V gene lookup returns CDR1 LNHDA and CDR2 SQIVND (reference sequence). The CDR3 is 14 amino acids. The CDR3 sequence: CASSGEGVNYGYTF. The CDR3 DNA follows: TGTGCCAGTAGTGGTGAAGGGGTGAACTATGGCTACACCTTC.

The chain carries TRBV28 and TRBJ2-7, with D perhaps matching TRBD2 (6 bases). V was clipped by 5 bases and J by 1 base, with 12 bases between them. The germline V gene has CDR1 MDHEN and CDR2 SYDVKM. CDR3 size: 14 residues. In DNA form, the CDR3 reads TGTGCCAGCAGTCCTCCGGGACTGTCCTACGAGCAGTACTTC. Protein: CASSPPGLSYEQYF.